This T cell receptor (beta chain) was documented in a study of T cell changes during pregnancy in multiple sclerosis. This clone has only one observation. V gave up 1 base and J gave up 2 bases; unmatched junction bases: 6. The V gene's germline CDR1 is MNHEY and CDR2 SMNVEV (reference sequence). This CDR3 spans 16 amino acids. Sequenced by immunoSEQ multiplex PCR; TCRdb stores in-frame clones only, minus some. Found here are more than 9,500 clones, roughly 84% of them singletons; the top ten hold approximately 11%. This sample comprised CD8+ T cells from peripheral blood mononuclear cells, obtained after pregnancy. This clonotype was sampled from a female donor in good health, enrolled as a control in a pregnancy study. The chain recombines TRBV27 with TRBJ2-3, with 7 bases identical to TRBD1. The CDR3 region has the DNA TGTGCCAGCAGTTTATGGGACAGTATTTTCACAGATACGCAGTATTTT. Its translation is CASSLWDSIFTDTQYF.